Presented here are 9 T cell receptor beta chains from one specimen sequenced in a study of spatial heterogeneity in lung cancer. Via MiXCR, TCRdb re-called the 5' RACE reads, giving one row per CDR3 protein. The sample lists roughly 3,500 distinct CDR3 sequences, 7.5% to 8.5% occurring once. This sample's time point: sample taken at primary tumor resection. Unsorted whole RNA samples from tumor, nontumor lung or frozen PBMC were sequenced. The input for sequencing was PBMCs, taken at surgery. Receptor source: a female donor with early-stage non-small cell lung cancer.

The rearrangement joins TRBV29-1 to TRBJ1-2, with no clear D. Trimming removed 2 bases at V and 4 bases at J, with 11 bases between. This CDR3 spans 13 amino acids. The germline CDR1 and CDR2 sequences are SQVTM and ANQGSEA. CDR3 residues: CSVEKPPSYGYTF. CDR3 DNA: TGCAGCGTTGAAAAACCACCGAGCTATGGCTACACCTTC. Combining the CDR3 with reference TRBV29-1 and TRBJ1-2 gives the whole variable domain SAVISQKPSRDICQRGTSLTIQCQVDSQVTMMFWYRQQPGQSLTLIATANQGSEATYESGFVIDKFPISRPNLTFSTLTVSNMSPEDSSIYLCSVEKPPSYGYTFGSGTRLTVV.

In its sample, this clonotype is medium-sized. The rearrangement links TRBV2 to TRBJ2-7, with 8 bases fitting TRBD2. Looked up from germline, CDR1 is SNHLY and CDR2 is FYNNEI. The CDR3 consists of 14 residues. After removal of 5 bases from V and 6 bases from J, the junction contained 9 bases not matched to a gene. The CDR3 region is CASSLFSGGSEQYF. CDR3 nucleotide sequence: TGTGCCAGCAGTCTATTCAGCGGGGGTTCCGAGCAGTACTTC.

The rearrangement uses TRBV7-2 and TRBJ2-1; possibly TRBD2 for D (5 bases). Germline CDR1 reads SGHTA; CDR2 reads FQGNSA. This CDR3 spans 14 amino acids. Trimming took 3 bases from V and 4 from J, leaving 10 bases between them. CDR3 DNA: TGTGCCAGCAGCTTTGGGTCGGGGTACAATGAGCAGTTCTTC. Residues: CASSFGSGYNEQFF.

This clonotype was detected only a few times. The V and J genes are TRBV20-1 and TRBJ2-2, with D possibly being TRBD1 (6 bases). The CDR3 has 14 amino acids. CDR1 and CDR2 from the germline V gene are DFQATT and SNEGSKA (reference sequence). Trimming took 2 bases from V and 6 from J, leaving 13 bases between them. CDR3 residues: CSARWSQGAGELFF. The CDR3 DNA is TGCAGTGCTAGATGGTCACAGGGAGCCGGGGAGCTGTTTTTT.

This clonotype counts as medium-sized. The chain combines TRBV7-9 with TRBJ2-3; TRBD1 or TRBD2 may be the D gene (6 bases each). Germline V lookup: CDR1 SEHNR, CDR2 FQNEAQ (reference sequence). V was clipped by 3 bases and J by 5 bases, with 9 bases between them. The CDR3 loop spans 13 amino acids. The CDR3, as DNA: TGTGCCAGCAGCTTGGGGGGCCAAGATACGCAGTATTTT. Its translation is CASSLGGQDTQYF.

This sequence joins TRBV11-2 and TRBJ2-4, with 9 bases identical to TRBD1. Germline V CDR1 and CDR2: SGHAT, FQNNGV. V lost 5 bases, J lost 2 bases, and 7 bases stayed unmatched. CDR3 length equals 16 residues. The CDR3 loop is CASSLKQGASKNIQYF. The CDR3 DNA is TGTGCCAGCAGCCTGAAACAGGGGGCGTCCAAAAACATTCAGTACTTC.

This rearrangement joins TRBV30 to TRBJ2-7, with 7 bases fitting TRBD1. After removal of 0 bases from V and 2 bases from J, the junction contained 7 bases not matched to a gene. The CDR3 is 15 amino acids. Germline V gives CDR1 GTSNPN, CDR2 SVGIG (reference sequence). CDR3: CAWSVGGTGAYEQYF. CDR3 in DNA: TGTGCCTGGAGTGTAGGGGGCACAGGGGCCTACGAGCAGTACTTC.

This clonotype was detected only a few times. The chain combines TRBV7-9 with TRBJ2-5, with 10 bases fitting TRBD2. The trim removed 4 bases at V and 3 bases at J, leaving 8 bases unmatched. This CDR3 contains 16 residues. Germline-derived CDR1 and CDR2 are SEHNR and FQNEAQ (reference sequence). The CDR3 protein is CASSSELLAGEETQYF. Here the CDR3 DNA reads TGTGCCAGCAGCTCGGAGCTCCTAGCGGGGGAAGAGACCCAGTACTTC. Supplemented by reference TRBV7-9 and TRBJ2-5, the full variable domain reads DTGVSQNPRHKITKRGQNVTFRCDPISEHNRLYWYRQTLGQGPEFLTYFQNEAQLEKSRLLSDRFSAERPKGSFSTLEIQRTEQGDSAMYLCASSSELLAGEETQYFGPGTRLLVL.

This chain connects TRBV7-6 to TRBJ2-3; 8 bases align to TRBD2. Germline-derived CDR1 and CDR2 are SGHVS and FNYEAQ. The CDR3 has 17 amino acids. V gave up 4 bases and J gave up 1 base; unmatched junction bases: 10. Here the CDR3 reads CASSSRGGTQGTDTQYF. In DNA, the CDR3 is TGTGCCAGCAGCTCCCGGGGGGGGACCCAGGGCACAGATACGCAGTATTTT.